The source of this TCR beta chain is a study of blood T cell repertoires in COVID-19. Under the authors' procedure: Amplification from reference gene primers served as the basis for estimated nucleated cell counts. Only in-frame clones appear in the TCRdb table, and some are missing; sequencing was by immunoSEQ multiplex PCR. Clone size and V and J calls were adopted from that table, with D and trimming inferred from the DNA. This table has around 150,000 clones, around 82% appearing once. Germline values: CDR1 MDHEN, CDR2 SYDVKM. The CDR3 totals 15 residues. Trimming pared 6 bases from V and 1 base from J, leaving 15 bases between.

The TCR originated in a middle-aged woman with COVID-19, enrolled during active disease. The J gene is TRBJ2-5, the V gene TRBV28, with TRBD1 as a possible D gene (6 bases). The sample comprised peripheral blood. CDR3 in DNA: TGTGCCAGCAGACTGACAGGAGGCCCCCAAGAGACCCAGTACTTC. Protein sequence: CASRLTGGPQETQYF.